These 15 T cell receptor beta chains were all obtained from the same sample, sequenced in a study of post-analysis software for immune sequencing data. TCR beta cDNA libraries had unique molecular identifiers. Each CDR3 protein gets one entry after TCRdb re-called the PCR reads with MiXCR. The table has roughly 540,000 distinct CDR3 sequences, about a third seen once. No antigen is known for these receptors. Regarding the study as a whole: In patients, TRBV5-6, TRBV5-1 and TRBV20-1 belonged to roughly five TRBV segments found more frequently than in controls.

Material for sequencing was blood. The receptors here all came from a girl between 2 and 17 years old with multiple sclerosis.

This clonotype was counted a few times. V gene TRBV5-1 combines with J gene TRBJ2-4; perhaps TRBD1 as D (7 bases). With the DNA end fitting TRBJ2-7 better, the J assignment may be wrong. Germline loops: CDR1 SGHRS, CDR2 YFSETQ. The CDR3 totals 15 residues. The CDR3 here is CASSTEGTELYEQYF. Here the CDR3 DNA reads TGCGCCAGCAGCACGGAGGGGACAGAACTCTACGAGCAGTACTTC.

J is TRBJ2-2 and V is TRBV5-1; 10 bases line up with TRBD1. The trim removed 4 bases at V and 3 bases at J, leaving 9 bases unmatched. The CDR3 is 17 residues long. Per germline, CDR1 SGHRS and CDR2 YFSETQ. The CDR3 region has the DNA TGCGCCAGCAGCGGACAAGACAGGGGGCTGTACACCGGGGAGCTGTTTTTT. Protein product: CASSGQDRGLYTGELFF.

V usage is TRBV29-1 and J usage is TRBJ2-2, with D possibly being TRBD1 or TRBD2 (5 bases each). Germline-derived CDR1 and CDR2 are SQVTM and ANQGSEA. The CDR3 is 17 residues long. The ends were cut back, 1 base at V and 5 bases at J, with 20 bases in the middle. In DNA, the CDR3 is TGCAGCGTTGAAGGACCCGTGGGGGAGAGCAGGACCGGGGAGCTGTTTTTT. This sequence encodes CSVEGPVGESRTGELFF.

The V and J genes are TRBV5-1 and TRBJ2-5, with D perhaps matching TRBD1 or TRBD2 (5 bases each). The V end lost 4 bases, the J end lost 3 bases, and 16 bases lay between the germline ends. The CDR3 covers 15 residues. The germline CDR1 and CDR2 sequences are SGHRS and YFSETQ. The CDR3 region is CASSGGAGYEETQYF. In DNA form, the CDR3 reads TGCGCCAGCAGCGGGGGAGCAGGGTACGAAGAGACCCAGTACTTC. The entire variable domain, with the rest obtained from reference TRBV5-1 and TRBJ2-5, is as follows: KAGVTQTPRYLIKTRGQQVTLSCSPISGHRSVSWYQQTPGQGLQFLFEYFSETQRNKGNFPGRFSGRQFSNSRSEMNVSTLELGDSALYLCASSGGAGYEETQYFGPGTRLLVL.

The CDR3 nucleotides read TGCAGTCCGAGGCGGGGGACGAAAGAGACCCAGTACTTC. This codes for CSPRRGTKETQYF. The rearrangement joins TRBV20-1 to TRBJ2-5; 7 nucleotides match TRBD2. Losses at the gene ends were 8 bases for V and 3 bases for J; bases not matched to a gene: 9. This CDR3 region has 13 residues. The germline V gene has CDR1 DFQATT and CDR2 SNEGSKA (reference sequence).

Details on this clonotype: The conserved phenylalanine or tryptophan is not found at the CDR3 terminus, so this likely reflects a read error. The chain joins TRBV29-1 to TRBJ2-4, with a possible D match to TRBD1 (5 bases). This CDR3 has 14 amino acids. V lost 4 bases to trimming and J lost 0 bases, with 10 bases between them. CDR1 is SQVTM, CDR2 ANQGSEA, per germline. The CDR3: CSVGGRLAKNIQYL. The CDR3 DNA follows: TGCAGCGTTGGGGGCCGACTAGCCAAAAACATTCAGTACCTC.

This clonotype was counted a few times. The CDR3 nucleotides read TGTGCCACCAGTGACTCTCGGGGGCACAAAGAGACCCAGTACTTC. Residues: CATSDSRGHKETQYF. The V and J genes are TRBV24-1 and TRBJ2-5; either TRBD1 or TRBD2 may supply D (6 bases each). The CDR3 covers 15 residues. CDR1 and CDR2 from the germline V gene are KGHDR and SFDVKD. Between the trimmed V and J ends, which lost 4 bases and 3 bases, there was a span of 14 bases.

Regarding this clonotype: One end of the junction varies from germline; a read error may be responsible. The chain combines TRBV20-1 with TRBJ2-4, with a possible D match to TRBD1 (6 bases). The closer fit of TRBJ2-5 to the DNA end suggests the J call may be wrong. Germline V CDR1 and CDR2: DFQATT, SNEGSKA (reference sequence). The CDR3 totals 12 residues. The CDR3 DNA follows: TGTAGTGCTCGGACAGTTGGAGAGACCCAGTACTTC. This encodes CSARTVGETQYF.

V and J are TRBV19 and TRBJ2-5; 7 bases are shared with TRBD1. V dropped 3 bases and J dropped 2; count of bases not matched to a gene: 3. Germline CDR1 and CDR2: LNHDA and SQIVND (reference sequence). The CDR3 sequence is 14 residues long. The CDR3 DNA reads TGTGCCAGTAGTATGACAGGGTTTCAAGAGACCCAGTACTTC. This codes for CASSMTGFQETQYF.

The chain links TRBV11-2 to TRBJ2-1; 8 positions agree with TRBD2. There are 16 residues in the CDR3. Germline values: CDR1 SGHAT, CDR2 FQNNGV. The V and J ends lost 5 bases and 8 bases, in that order; junction bases with no gene match: 14. CDR3 protein: CASSPQAGLASHEQFF. DNA of the CDR3: TGTGCCAGCAGCCCCCAAGCTGGACTAGCTTCCCATGAGCAGTTCTTC.

This clonotype was found a few times. Here the CDR3 reads CASSANIDTQYF. In nucleotides, the CDR3 is TGCGCCAGCAGCGCGAACATAGATACGCAGTATTTT. This rearrangement joins TRBV5-1 to TRBJ2-3, with D hard to call. The CDR3 runs to 12 residues. With 4 bases removed from V and 5 bases from J, the gap between germline ends came to 8 bases. Germline V gives CDR1 SGHRS, CDR2 YFSETQ.

In this sample, this clonotype turned up many times. The chain combines TRBV5-1 with TRBJ2-1; D unresolved. CDR1 and CDR2 (germline): SGHRS, YFSETQ. The CDR3 has 12 amino acids. V was trimmed by 2 bases and J by 9 bases, leaving 9 bases between them. CDR3 DNA sequence: TGCGCCAGCAGCTTTGGCCGCACTGAGCAGTTCTTC. Amino acids: CASSFGRTEQFF.

This chain links TRBV27 with TRBJ2-3, with 7 nucleotides matching TRBD2. This CDR3 is 16 amino acids long. Germline-derived CDR1 and CDR2 are MNHEY and SMNVEV (reference sequence). With V trimmed by 5 bases and J by 2 bases, 10 bases remained unmatched. The CDR3 sequence: CASSTFGLETTDTQYF. DNA for the CDR3: TGTGCCAGCAGTACATTTGGACTAGAAACCACAGATACGCAGTATTTT.

This clonotype has a handful of counts. This chain joins TRBV5-1 and TRBJ2-2, with TRBD2 matching 7 bases. The CDR3 is 15 amino acids. With V trimmed by 2 bases and J by 6 bases, 7 bases remained unmatched. Looked up from germline, CDR1 is SGHRS and CDR2 is YFSETQ. The CDR3 DNA follows: TGCGCCAGCAGCTTTCCAGCGGGGAAATCCGGGGAGCTGTTTTTT. Translated, it gives CASSFPAGKSGELFF.

This clonotype was seen only a few times. This chain's CDR3 is CSVEEPAEETQYF. CDR3 nucleotide sequence: TGCAGCGTTGAAGAGCCGGCAGAAGAGACCCAGTACTTC. The genes are TRBV29-1 and TRBJ2-5; D not certain. Trimming removed 0 bases from V and 3 bases from J, with 8 bases in between. Germline CDR1 is SQVTM and CDR2 is ANQGSEA. CDR3 size: 13 residues.